The table lists the clone carrying this T cell receptor beta chain with many counts. The entry originates in a study of T cells after yellow fever vaccination. This CDR3 is 15 amino acids long. Looked up from germline, CDR1 is LGHNA and CDR2 is YSLEER. After removal of 3 bases from V and 2 bases from J, the junction contained 6 bases not matched to a gene. MiXCR, run by TCRdb on the 5' RACE reads, gives a single entry per CDR3 protein. The table has a few hundred thousand distinct CDR3 sequences, approximately 8% seen once. This receptor was taken from a man between 18 and 35 years old who received the YFV17D yellow fever vaccine. Sequenced material: CD4+ T cells sorted from PBMCs, taken 5 days after the yellow fever booster vaccination. This chain joins TRBV4-3 and TRBJ1-1; 7 bases line up with TRBD1. The CDR3 DNA reads TGCGCCAGCAGCCACCCGGGACAGACTAACACTGAAGCTTTCTTT. Protein sequence: CASSHPGQTNTEAFF.